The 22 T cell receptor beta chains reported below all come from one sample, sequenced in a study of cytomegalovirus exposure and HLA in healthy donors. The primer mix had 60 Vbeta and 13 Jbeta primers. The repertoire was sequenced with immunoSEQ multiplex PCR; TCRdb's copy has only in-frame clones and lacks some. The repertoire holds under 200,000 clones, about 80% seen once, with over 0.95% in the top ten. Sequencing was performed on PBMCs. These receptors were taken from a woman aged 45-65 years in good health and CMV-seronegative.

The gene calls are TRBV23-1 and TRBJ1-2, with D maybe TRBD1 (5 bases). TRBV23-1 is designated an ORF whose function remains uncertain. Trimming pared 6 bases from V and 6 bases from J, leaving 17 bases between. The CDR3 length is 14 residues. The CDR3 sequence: CASSHRADTHGYTF. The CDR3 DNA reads TGCGCCAGCAGCCACCGTGCGGACACCCATGGCTACACCTTC.

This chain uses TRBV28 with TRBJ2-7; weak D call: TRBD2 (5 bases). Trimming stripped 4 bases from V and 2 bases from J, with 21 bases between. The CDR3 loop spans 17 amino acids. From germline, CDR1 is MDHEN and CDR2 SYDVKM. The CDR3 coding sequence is TGTGCCAGCAGTTACGAGACTAAAGGGCCTGAACCCTACGAGCAGTACTTC. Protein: CASSYETKGPEPYEQYF.

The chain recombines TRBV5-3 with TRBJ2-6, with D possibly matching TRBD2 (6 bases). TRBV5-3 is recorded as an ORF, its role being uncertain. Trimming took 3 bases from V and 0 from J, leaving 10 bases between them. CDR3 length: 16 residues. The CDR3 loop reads CARSWGGDSGANVLTF. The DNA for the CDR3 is TGTGCCAGAAGCTGGGGCGGGGACTCTGGGGCCAACGTCCTGACTTTC.

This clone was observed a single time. CDR3 amino acids: CASSPFQGGEKLFF. The CDR3 DNA reads TGTGCCAGCAGCCCCTTCCAGGGTGGCGAAAAACTGTTTTTT. This rearrangement joins TRBV11-1 to TRBJ1-4; a weak D match, TRBD1 (5 bases). CDR1 and CDR2 (germline): SGHAT, FQDESV (reference sequence). This CDR3 is 14 amino acids long. Trimming took 5 bases from V and 8 from J, leaving 15 bases between them.

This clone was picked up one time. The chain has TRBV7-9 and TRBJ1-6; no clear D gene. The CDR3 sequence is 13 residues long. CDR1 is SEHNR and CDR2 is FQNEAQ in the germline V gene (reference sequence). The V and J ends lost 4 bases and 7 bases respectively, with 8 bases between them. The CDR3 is CASSSEKNSPLHF. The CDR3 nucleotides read TGTGCCAGCAGCTCGGAGAAAAATTCACCCCTCCACTTT.

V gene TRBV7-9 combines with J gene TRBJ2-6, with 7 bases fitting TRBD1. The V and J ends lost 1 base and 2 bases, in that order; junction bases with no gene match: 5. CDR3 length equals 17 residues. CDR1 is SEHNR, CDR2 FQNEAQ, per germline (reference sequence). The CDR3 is CASSLDSTGAGANVLTF. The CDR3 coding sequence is TGTGCCAGCAGCTTAGATTCAACAGGGGCTGGGGCCAACGTCCTGACTTTC.

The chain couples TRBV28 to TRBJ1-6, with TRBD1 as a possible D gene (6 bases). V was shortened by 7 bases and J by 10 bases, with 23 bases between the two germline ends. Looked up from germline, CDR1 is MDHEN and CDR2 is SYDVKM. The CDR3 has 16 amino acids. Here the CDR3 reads CASTVGGRAPGSPLHF. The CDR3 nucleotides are TGTGCCAGCACCGTCGGGGGGCGAGCACCAGGCTCACCCCTCCACTTT.

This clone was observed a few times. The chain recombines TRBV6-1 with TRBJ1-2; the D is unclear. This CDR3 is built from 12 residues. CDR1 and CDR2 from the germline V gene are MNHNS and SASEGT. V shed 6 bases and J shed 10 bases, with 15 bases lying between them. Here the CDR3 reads CASRNGPRDYTF. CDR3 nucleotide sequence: TGTGCCAGCAGGAACGGACCGAGGGACTACACCTTC.

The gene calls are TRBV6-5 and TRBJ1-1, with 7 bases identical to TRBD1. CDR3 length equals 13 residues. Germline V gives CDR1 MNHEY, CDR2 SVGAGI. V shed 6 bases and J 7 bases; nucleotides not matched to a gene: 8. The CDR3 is CASSLGDSSEAFF. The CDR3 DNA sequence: TGTGCCAGCAGCCTAGGGGACAGCAGTGAAGCTTTCTTT.

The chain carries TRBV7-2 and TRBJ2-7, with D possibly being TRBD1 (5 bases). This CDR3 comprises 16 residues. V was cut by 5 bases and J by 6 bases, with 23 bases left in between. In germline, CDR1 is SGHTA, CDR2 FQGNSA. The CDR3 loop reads CASSEYRPGSHGEQYF. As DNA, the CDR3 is TGTGCCAGCAGCGAATATCGACCAGGGTCCCACGGCGAGCAGTACTTC.

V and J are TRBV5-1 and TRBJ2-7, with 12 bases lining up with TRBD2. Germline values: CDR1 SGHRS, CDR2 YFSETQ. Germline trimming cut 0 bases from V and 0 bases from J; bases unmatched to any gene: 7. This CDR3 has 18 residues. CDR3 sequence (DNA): TGCGCCAGCAGCTTGGAGACTAGCGGGAGCGCCATCTCCTACGAGCAGTACTTC. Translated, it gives CASSLETSGSAISYEQYF.

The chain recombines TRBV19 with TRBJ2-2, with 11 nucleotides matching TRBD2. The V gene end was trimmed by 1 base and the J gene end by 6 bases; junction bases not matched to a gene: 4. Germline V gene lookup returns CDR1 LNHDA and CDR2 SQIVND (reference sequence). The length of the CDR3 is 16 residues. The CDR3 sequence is CASSIVAGGPSGELFF. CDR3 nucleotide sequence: TGTGCCAGTAGTATAGTAGCGGGAGGGCCCTCCGGGGAGCTGTTTTTT.

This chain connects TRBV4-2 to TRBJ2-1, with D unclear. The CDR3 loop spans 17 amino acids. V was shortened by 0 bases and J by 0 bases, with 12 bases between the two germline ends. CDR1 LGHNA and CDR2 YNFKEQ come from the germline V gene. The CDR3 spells CASSQDLVDYSYNEQFF. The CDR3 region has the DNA TGTGCCAGCAGCCAAGATTTGGTAGATTACTCCTACAATGAGCAGTTCTTC.

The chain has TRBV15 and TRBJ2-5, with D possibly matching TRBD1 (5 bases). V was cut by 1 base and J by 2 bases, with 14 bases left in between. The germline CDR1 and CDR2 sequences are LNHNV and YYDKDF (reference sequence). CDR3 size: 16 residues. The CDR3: CATSRGPGQGQETQYF. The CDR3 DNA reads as TGTGCCACCAGCAGAGGGCCCGGGCAGGGACAAGAGACCCAGTACTTC.

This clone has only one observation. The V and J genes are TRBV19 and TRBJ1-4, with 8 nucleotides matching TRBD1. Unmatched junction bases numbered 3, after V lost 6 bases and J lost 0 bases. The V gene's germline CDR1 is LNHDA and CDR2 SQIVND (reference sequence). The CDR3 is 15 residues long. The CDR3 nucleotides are TGTGCCAGTAGCCTACAGGGGGCAACTAATGAAAAACTGTTTTTT. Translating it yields CASSLQGATNEKLFF.

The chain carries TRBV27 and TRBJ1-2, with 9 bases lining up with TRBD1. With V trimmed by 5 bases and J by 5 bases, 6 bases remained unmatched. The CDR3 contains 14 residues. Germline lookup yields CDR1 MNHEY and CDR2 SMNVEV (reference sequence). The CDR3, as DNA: TGTGCCAGCAGTAAGATGACAGGGGGTTATGGCTACACCTTC. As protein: CASSKMTGGYGYTF.

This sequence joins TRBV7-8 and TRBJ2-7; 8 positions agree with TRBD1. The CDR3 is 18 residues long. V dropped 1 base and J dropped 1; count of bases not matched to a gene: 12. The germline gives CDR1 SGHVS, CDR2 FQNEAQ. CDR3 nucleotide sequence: TGTGCCAGCAGCTTAGGATCCCCTTCAGGGGGCCTTTCCTACGAGCAGTACTTC. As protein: CASSLGSPSGGLSYEQYF.

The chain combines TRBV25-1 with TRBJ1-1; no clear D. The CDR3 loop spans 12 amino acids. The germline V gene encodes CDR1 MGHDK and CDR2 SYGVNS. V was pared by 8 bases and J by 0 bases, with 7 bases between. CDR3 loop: CASVQLNTEAFF. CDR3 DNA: TGTGCCAGCGTCCAGTTGAACACTGAAGCTTTCTTT.

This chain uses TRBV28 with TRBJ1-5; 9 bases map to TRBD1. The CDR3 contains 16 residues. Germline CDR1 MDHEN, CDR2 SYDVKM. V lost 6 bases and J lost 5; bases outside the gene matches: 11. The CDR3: CASSLAGQGIYQPQHF. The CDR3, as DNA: TGTGCCAGCAGCCTCGCGGGACAGGGTATATATCAGCCCCAGCATTTT.

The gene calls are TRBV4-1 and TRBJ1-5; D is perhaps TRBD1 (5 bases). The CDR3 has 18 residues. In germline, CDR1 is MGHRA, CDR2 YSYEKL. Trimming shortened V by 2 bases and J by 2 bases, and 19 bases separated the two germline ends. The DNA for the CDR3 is TGCGCCAGCAGCCAAACTTCCTCCAGGGTGGGTCGCAATCAGCCCCAGCATTTT. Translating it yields CASSQTSSRVGRNQPQHF.

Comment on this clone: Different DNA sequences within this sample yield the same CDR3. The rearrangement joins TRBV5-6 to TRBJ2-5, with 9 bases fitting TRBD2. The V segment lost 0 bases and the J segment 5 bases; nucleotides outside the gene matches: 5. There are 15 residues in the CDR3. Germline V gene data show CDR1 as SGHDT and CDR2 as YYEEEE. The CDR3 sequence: CASSLDAGGGETQYF. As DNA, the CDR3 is TGTGCCAGCAGCTTGGATGCGGGAGGGGGGGAGACCCAGTACTTC.

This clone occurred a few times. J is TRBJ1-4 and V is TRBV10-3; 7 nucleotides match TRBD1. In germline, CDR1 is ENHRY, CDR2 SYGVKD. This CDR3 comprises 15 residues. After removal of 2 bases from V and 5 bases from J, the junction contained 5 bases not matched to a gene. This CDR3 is CAISEMRDSNEKLFF. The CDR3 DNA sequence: TGTGCCATCAGTGAGATGAGGGACAGCAATGAAAAACTGTTTTTT.